What follows are 30 T cell receptor beta chains derived from one specimen sequenced in a study of shared clonotypes between healthy human individuals. Profiling relied on immunoSEQ multiplex PCR, and the TCRdb table lists in-frame clones only, not all of them. Among about 670,000 clones listed, more than 70% were seen once. Source material: memory CD4+ T cells sorted from blood. Noted subset: CD45RA-negative fraction. The receptor set was obtained from a woman in her twenties or thirties in good health.

V and J are TRBV25-1 and TRBJ1-3, with D maybe TRBD1 (5 bases). Trimming pared 1 base from V and 8 bases from J, leaving 12 bases between. Germline V gene lookup returns CDR1 MGHDK and CDR2 SYGVNS. The CDR3 contains 14 residues. CDR3 region: CASSEWAGRDTIYF. The CDR3 region has the DNA TGTGCCAGCAGTGAATGGGCAGGGAGGGACACCATATATTTT.

The genes are TRBV7-8 and TRBJ2-7; 7 nucleotides match TRBD2. Germline V gene sequence: CDR1 SGHVS, CDR2 FQNEAQ. Trimming removed 0 bases from V and 4 bases from J; junction bases left unmatched: 3. The length of the CDR3 is 14 residues. The CDR3: CASSLAGTTYEQYF. DNA for the CDR3: TGTGCCAGCAGCTTAGCCGGGACTACGTACGAGCAGTACTTC.

This rearrangement joins TRBV6-6 to TRBJ1-4; D gene unclear. The CDR3 has 15 amino acids. The germline V gene has CDR1 MNHNY and CDR2 SVGAGI (reference sequence). Trimming pared 0 bases from V and 7 bases from J, leaving 12 bases between. CDR3 residues: CASSYSRLGSEKLFF. In DNA form, the CDR3 reads TGTGCCAGCAGTTACTCCAGGTTGGGAAGTGAAAAACTGTTTTTT.

The V call is TRBV5-1, the J call TRBJ2-5, with D perhaps assigned TRBD1 or TRBD2 (5 bases each). The CDR3 spans 14 residues. Germline lookup yields CDR1 SGHRS and CDR2 YFSETQ. The V end was cut by 9 bases, the J end by 3 bases, with 18 bases between. CDR3 coding DNA: TGCGCCACCTCAAAAGAGGGGCGGGAAGAGACCCAGTACTTC. Translated: CATSKEGREETQYF.

The J gene is TRBJ1-2, the V gene TRBV16; 7 positions agree with TRBD1. The CDR3 is 16 amino acids. V was clipped by 0 bases and J by 1 base; unmatched bases: 5. From germline, CDR1 is KGHSY and CDR2 FQNENV. This chain's CDR3 is CASSQSARGDNYGYTF. The CDR3 bases are TGTGCCAGCAGCCAATCGGCCAGGGGGGATAACTATGGCTACACCTTC.

This clone was found once. This chain joins TRBV27 and TRBJ2-7; 11 bases are a match to TRBD2. The CDR3 is made up of 17 amino acids. CDR1 MNHEY and CDR2 SMNVEV come from the germline V gene (reference sequence). With V trimmed by 3 bases and J by 1 base, 8 bases remained unmatched. The CDR3 DNA reads as TGTGCCAGCAGTTTCAGAACCGGGACTAGCGGTTCCTACGAGCAGTACTTC. Translated: CASSFRTGTSGSYEQYF.

J is TRBJ2-5 and V is TRBV19; D may correspond to TRBD1 or TRBD2 (5 bases each). The end of the DNA is better explained by TRBJ2-7, so the J call may be wrong. The CDR3 spans 14 residues. Germline V gene data show CDR1 as LNHDA and CDR2 as SQIVND (reference sequence). The CDR3 DNA sequence: TGTGCCAGTAGTAGGGGGAGCGACCCCTACGAGCAGTACTTC. Translating gives CASSRGSDPYEQYF.

The chain combines TRBV28 with TRBJ2-2; possible D gene TRBD2, 6 bases. Germline loops: CDR1 MDHEN, CDR2 SYDVKM. The CDR3 totals 13 residues. V gave up 6 bases and J gave up 7 bases, with 12 bases separating them. CDR3 protein: CASRDPGGGELFF. CDR3 DNA sequence: TGTGCCAGCAGGGACCCCGGGGGCGGGGAGCTGTTTTTT.

The CDR3 here is CASSLSLAGGIQQYF. DNA for the CDR3: TGTGCCAGCAGCTTATCCCTAGCGGGAGGTATTCAGCAGTACTTC. The chain uses TRBV7-2 and TRBJ2-7; 11 bases fit TRBD2. The CDR3 has 15 residues. With V trimmed by 2 bases and J by 8 bases, 8 bases remained unmatched. Germline CDR1 is SGHTA and CDR2 is FQGNSA.

This clone was picked up one time. J is TRBJ2-7 and V is TRBV10-3; D not certain. V lost 8 bases, J lost 4 bases, and 9 bases lay in between. Germline assignment: CDR1 ENHRY and CDR2 SYGVKD. The CDR3 runs 11 residues. DNA of the CDR3: TGTGCCATCTCTAACACGTACGAGCAGTACTTC. It encodes CAISNTYEQYF.

J is TRBJ2-7 and V is TRBV9; perhaps TRBD2 as D (5 bases). V was pared by 4 bases and J by 2 bases, with 13 bases between. Germline CDR1 is SGDLS and CDR2 is YYNGEE. The CDR3 has 14 residues. The CDR3, as DNA: TGTGCCAGCAGCTCAACTAGTTCCCCCTACGAGCAGTACTTC. It encodes CASSSTSSPYEQYF.

This clone was found once. The J gene is TRBJ1-1, the V gene TRBV28, with 9 bases identical to TRBD1. The CDR3 contains 19 residues. Germline-derived CDR1 and CDR2 are MDHEN and SYDVKM. Trimming cost V 3 bases and J 4 bases; bases outside gene matches: 18. The CDR3 coding sequence is TGTGCCAGCAGTTTCCAAACGGCCGGGACAGGGTTATATGGCACTGAAGCTTTCTTT. It codes for CASSFQTAGTGLYGTEAFF.

The chain combines TRBV29-1 with TRBJ2-7; 10 nucleotides align to TRBD1. The germline V gene has CDR1 SQVTM and CDR2 ANQGSEA. J was trimmed by 6 bases and V by 7 bases; bases with no gene match: 12. This CDR3 contains 14 residues. The CDR3 here is CSATSGTGVREQYF. The CDR3 nucleotides are TGCAGCGCAACCTCCGGGACAGGGGTCCGCGAGCAGTACTTC.

Remarks on this clone: A much larger clone differs by one base, so this may be a read error. Additional DNA sequences in this sample encode the identical CDR3. The chain is built from TRBV5-1 and TRBJ2-2; 10 bases map to TRBD2. Unmatched junction bases numbered 0, after V lost 0 bases and J lost 4 bases. The CDR3 runs 15 residues. CDR1 and CDR2 (germline): SGHRS, YFSETQ. CDR3 sequence: CASSLGLAGTGELFF. The CDR3 coding sequence is TGCGCCAGCAGCTTGGGACTAGCGGGCACCGGGGAGCTGTTTTTT.

This chain connects TRBV6-1 to TRBJ2-7, with a possible D match to TRBD2 (6 bases). V was clipped by 1 base and J by 2 bases, with 18 bases between them. The CDR3 runs 17 residues. Germline V lookup: CDR1 MNHNS, CDR2 SASEGT. CDR3 bases: TGTGCCAGCAGTGAAGTGGGCTTCGGGGAGGCTACCTACGAGCAGTACTTC. The encoded protein is CASSEVGFGEATYEQYF.

The rearrangement uses TRBV6-1 and TRBJ2-7; perhaps TRBD2 as D (6 bases). The CDR3 totals 15 residues. Per germline, CDR1 MNHNS and CDR2 SASEGT. V gave up 2 bases and J gave up 1 base, with 12 bases separating them. The DNA of the CDR3 is TGTGCCAGCAGTGAACGCGCCGGGAGTTCCTACGAGCAGTACTTC. This encodes CASSERAGSSYEQYF.

This clone was observed a few times. The chain has TRBV6-5 and TRBJ2-1, with unresolved D. This CDR3 is built from 13 residues. V was clipped by 7 bases and J by 2 bases, with 9 bases between them. CDR1 is MNHEY, CDR2 SVGAGI, per germline. The CDR3: CASMAATYNEQFF. CDR3 nucleotide sequence: TGTGCCAGCATGGCAGCAACCTACAATGAGCAGTTCTTC.

The chain has TRBV19 and TRBJ2-3; perhaps D is TRBD1 or TRBD2 (5 bases each). The ends were cut back, 3 bases at V and 6 bases at J, with 7 bases in the middle. Looked up from germline, CDR1 is LNHDA and CDR2 is SQIVND (reference sequence). The CDR3 runs 12 residues. CDR3 sequence: CASSIWGDTQYF. Here the CDR3 DNA reads TGTGCCAGTAGTATCTGGGGGGATACGCAGTATTTT.

J is TRBJ2-3 and V is TRBV18; a weak D match, TRBD2 (5 bases). The CDR3 extends over 16 amino acids. Germline lookup yields CDR1 KGHSH and CDR2 LQKENI. Trimming took 0 bases from V and 0 from J, leaving 10 bases between them. As DNA, the CDR3 is TGTGCCAGCTCACCACCCCTCGGGATTAGCACAGATACGCAGTATTTT. Translated, it gives CASSPPLGISTDTQYF.

The chain recombines TRBV2 with TRBJ2-5; D is unclear. CDR1 SNHLY and CDR2 FYNNEI come from the germline V gene. The germline V and J ends were trimmed by 3 bases and 5 bases, with 4 bases remaining between them. The CDR3 length is 11 residues. In DNA, the CDR3 is TGTGCCAGCAGTGATGTGGAGACCCAGTACTTC. This sequence encodes CASSDVETQYF.

The rearrangement joins TRBV6-6 to TRBJ1-4; a weak D match, TRBD1 (5 bases). The CDR3 totals 13 residues. Germline CDR1 is MNHNY and CDR2 is SVGAGI (reference sequence). The V end lost 0 bases, the J end lost 13 bases, and 12 bases lay between the germline ends. CDR3 DNA sequence: TGTGCCAGCAGTTACTCGTCGGGGGAGGGACTGTTTTTT. Translation: CASSYSSGEGLFF.

V and J are TRBV6-1 and TRBJ2-3; D not certain. Trimming cost V 4 bases and J 5 bases, with 22 bases left between them. This CDR3 has 17 residues. Per germline, CDR1 MNHNS and CDR2 SASEGT. CDR3: CASSVGLTDGGQDTQYF. DNA of the CDR3: TGTGCCAGCAGTGTCGGATTAACGGACGGCGGTCAAGATACGCAGTATTTT.

This clone has only a few counts. This chain uses TRBV6-4 with TRBJ1-3, with no clear D. Germline CDR1 and CDR2: MRHNA and SNTAGT. V was clipped by 3 bases and J by 2 bases, with 14 bases between them. The CDR3 extends over 16 amino acids. CDR3 loop: CASSDLWRDTGNTIYF. The CDR3, as DNA: TGTGCCAGCAGTGATTTGTGGAGGGATACTGGAAACACCATATATTTT.

CDR3 DNA sequence: TGTGCCAGCTCACCGTCGGAGCTACTTGGATTGCCCTCCTACGAGCAGTACTTC. Its protein product is CASSPSELLGLPSYEQYF. The V and J genes are TRBV18 and TRBJ2-7; D gene uncertain. Germline values: CDR1 KGHSH, CDR2 LQKENI. With 3 bases removed from V and 0 bases from J, the gap between germline ends came to 21 bases. This CDR3 has 18 amino acids.

Notes on this clone: A far more abundant clone sits one base away, making this likely a read error. Other nucleotide sequences from this sample produce the same CDR3. The chain couples TRBV7-8 to TRBJ1-5, with D uncertain. Germline CDR1 reads SGHVS; CDR2 reads FQNEAQ. Trimming removed 0 bases from V and 5 bases from J, with 2 bases in between. CDR3 length: 12 amino acids. The CDR3 region is CASSLADQPQHF. The DNA for the CDR3 is TGTGCCAGCAGCTTAGCAGATCAGCCCCAGCATTTT.

Only a few counts were recorded for this clone. The chain employs TRBV25-1 and TRBJ1-2; D is uncertain. Germline V gene data show CDR1 as MGHDK and CDR2 as SYGVNS. This CDR3 has 13 residues. V was shortened by 4 bases and J by 11 bases, with 17 bases between the two germline ends. The CDR3: CASSVSPDRQYTF. The CDR3 nucleotides read TGTGCCAGCAGTGTGTCCCCCGACCGACAATACACCTTC.

This chain links TRBV9 with TRBJ2-1, with TRBD2 matching 8 bases. In germline, CDR1 is SGDLS, CDR2 YYNGEE. This CDR3 is built from 14 residues. J lost 4 bases, V lost 4 bases, and 4 bases had no gene match. CDR3 in DNA: TGTGCCAGCAGCACCGGGACTAGATACAATGAGCAGTTCTTC. It codes for CASSTGTRYNEQFF.

A few counts support this clone. The V and J genes are TRBV19 and TRBJ2-2; D is unclear. There are 13 residues in the CDR3. Trimming shortened V by 4 bases and J by 4 bases, and 7 bases separated the two germline ends. CDR1 and CDR2 from the germline V gene are LNHDA and SQIVND (reference sequence). CDR3 in DNA: TGTGCCAGTAGTAGCACACTCACCGGGGAGCTGTTTTTT. Amino acids: CASSSTLTGELFF.

V usage is TRBV28 and J usage is TRBJ1-5, with 7 positions matching TRBD1. The CDR3 length is 14 residues. J lost 4 bases, V lost 6 bases, and 6 bases had no gene match. Germline CDR1 MDHEN, CDR2 SYDVKM. The DNA for the CDR3 is TGTGCCAGCAGACCCGGGACAGCAAATCAGCCCCAGCATTTT. Its protein product is CASRPGTANQPQHF.

Only a few counts were recorded for this clone. This chain uses TRBV7-2 with TRBJ1-2; 8 nucleotides match TRBD1. Germline CDR1 and CDR2: SGHTA and FQGNSA. The junction had 3 bases not matched to a gene; V was cut back by 2 bases and J by 4 bases. The CDR3 loop spans 14 amino acids. CDR3 nucleotide sequence: TGTGCCAGCAGCTTACAGGGGGCCTCCTATGGCTACACCTTC. This translates into CASSLQGASYGYTF.